A selection of T cell receptor beta chains follows, all from one sample in a study of blood T cell repertoires in COVID-19. Profiled with immunoSEQ multiplex PCR; TCRdb holds only in-frame clones, not every one. Of fewer than 200,000 clones in the sample, approximately 80% are singletons; the top ten hold about 1.6%. Sequencing input: peripheral blood. Receptors were obtained from a human donor in a cohort sampled during active COVID-19. Each CDR3 is given with its conserved first and last residue. D genes are given only for firm matches. The size of a clone is reported for some rows only, either as once, few or many, or as a class for expanded clones.

v_gene	abundance	j_gene	d_gene	CDR3aa	CDR3nt
TRBV3-1/TRBV3-2	.	TRBJ2-1	.	CASSQGNGNEQFF	TGTGCCAGCAGCCAAGGTAACGGGAATGAGCAGTTCTTC
TRBV3-1/TRBV3-2	.	TRBJ1-5	.	CASSQDSGLGQPQHF	TGTGCCAGCAGCCAAGATTCAGGGTTAGGTCAGCCCCAGCATTTT
TRBV11-3	.	TRBJ1-1	.	CASSSGAGTEAFF	TGTGCCAGCAGCTCGGGTGCGGGCACTGAAGCTTTCTTT
TRBV5-1	.	TRBJ2-7	TRBD2	CASSPLAGESYEQYF	TGCGCCAGCAGCCCGTTAGCGGGGGAGTCCTACGAGCAGTACTTC
TRBV15	.	TRBJ2-7	TRBD2	CATSRAGGGYEQYF	TGTGCCACCAGCAGAGCCGGGGGGGGGTACGAGCAGTACTTC
TRBV11-2	few	TRBJ2-3	TRBD1	CASSPPGWTGPFTQYF	TGTGCCAGCAGCCCCCCCGGGTGGACAGGGCCATTCACGCAGTATTTT
TRBV27	.	TRBJ2-1	TRBD2	CASSLGTSGSNEQFF	TGTGCCAGCAGCCTTGGGACTAGCGGGAGCAATGAGCAGTTCTTC
TRBV2	.	TRBJ2-7	TRBD2	CASSEGGGPGLAGGSSSYEQYF	TGTGCCAGCAGTGAAGGCGGGGGTCCGGGACTAGCGGGAGGCTCGAGCTCCTACGAGCAGTACTTC
TRBV25-1	.	TRBJ1-1	TRBD1	CASSDTGGNTEAFF	TGTGCCAGCAGTGATACAGGGGGGAACACTGAAGCTTTCTTT
TRBV12-3/TRBV12-4	.	TRBJ2-7	.	CASSRTRNEQYF	TGTGCCAGCAGCCGTACTAGGAACGAGCAGTACTTC
TRBV6-6	few	TRBJ2-7	.	CASSYDRSYEQYF	TGTGCCAGCAGTTATGACAGGTCCTACGAGCAGTACTTC
TRBV11-3	few	TRBJ1-1	.	CASSEGATEAFF	TGTGCCAGCAGCGAGGGAGCCACTGAAGCTTTCTTT
TRBV12-3/TRBV12-4	.	TRBJ1-1	.	CASSLFAGSEAFF	TGTGCCAGCAGTTTATTCGCTGGGAGTGAAGCTTTCTTT
TRBV25-1	.	TRBJ1-2	TRBD1	CASNHRGGGYTF	TGTGCCAGCAACCACAGGGGAGGCGGCTACACCTTC
TRBV18	once	TRBJ2-2	.	CASSRSETGELFF	TGTGCCAGCTCACGTTCAGAAACCGGGGAGCTGTTTTTT
TRBV7-8	.	TRBJ2-1	TRBD2	CASSLGLAGAGGNEQFF	TGTGCCAGCAGCTTGGGGCTAGCGGGAGCGGGGGGTAATGAGCAGTTCTTC
TRBV28	.	TRBJ2-5	.	CASSRGLPQGETQYF	TGTGCCAGCAGCCGAGGACTGCCCCAAGGGGAGACCCAGTACTTC
TRBV4-2	few	TRBJ2-7	TRBD2	CASSQDEGAGRSYF	TGTGCCAGCAGCCAAGATGAGGGAGCGGGGCGCAGCTACTTC
TRBV4-2	.	TRBJ1-1	.	CASSQGPGGGLVFF	TGTGCCAGCAGCCAAGGCCCCGGGGGGGGGCTAGTTTTCTTT
TRBV7-9	.	TRBJ2-1	TRBD2	CASSSAYGTSGGGRQFF	TGTGCCAGCAGCTCCGCTTACGGGACTAGCGGGGGGGGCCGACAGTTCTTC
TRBV10-3	few	TRBJ1-2	TRBD1	CAISRQGGGYTF	TGTGCCATCAGTAGACAGGGGGGCGGCTACACCTTC
TRBV3-1/TRBV3-2	.	TRBJ1-2	TRBD1	CASSQAGTGEEGYTF	TGTGCCAGCAGCCAAGCCGGGACAGGGGAAGAAGGCTACACCTTC
TRBV4-2	.	TRBJ2-7	.	CASSSSGMTSSYEQYF	TGTGCCAGCAGCTCAAGCGGTATGACAAGCTCCTACGAGCAGTACTTC
TRBV3-1/TRBV3-2	.	TRBJ2-5	TRBD2	CASSPGLAGGGQETQYF	TGTGCCAGCAGCCCAGGACTAGCGGGGGGCGGTCAGGAGACCCAGTACTTC
TRBV27	few	TRBJ2-3	TRBD1	CASRTGRTDTQYF	TGTGCCAGCCGGACAGGCCGCACAGATACGCAGTATTTT